What follows is one TCR beta chain and its context. Its antigen remains unidentified. Within one base of it there is no much larger clone, and no base qualities were kept. This sample was included in a study of blood T cells in healthy people across ages (dated by TCRdb to the mid-2010s). Study-wide context: In model experiments, roughly one uniquely barcoded TCR beta cDNA molecule per two T cells was captured by template switching. The study analyzed two additional independent replicas of 1 million unique cDNA reads from the same blood draw for two donors, one aged 18 to 30 and one aged 80 or older. Age-related changes in TCR beta repertoire diversity were measured in the study by deep sequencing normalized with unique cDNA molecular identifiers. Four age groups were formed from the donors: young (average 16 years), middle-aged (approximately 39), aged (roughly 56) and long-lived (about 80).

The library was built by means of 5' RACE. Instrument used: Illumina HiSeq 2500. The second PCR ran for about 7 to 11 cycles and used a J-beta primer mix along with a sample-barcoded 5' primer. A unique molecular identifier was introduced onto each TCR beta cDNA molecule by a template-switch 5' adaptor carrying 12 random nucleotides. At least 3 million CDR3-containing paired-end reads were obtained from each sample. First-strand cDNA was synthesized from all RNA with the Mint cDNA synthesis kit, primed by a TRBC-specific oligonucleotide. All cDNA was treated with uracil-DNA glycosylase and then went through a first 18-cycle PCR with the universal primers M1SS and BC2_uni_R. Under the source paper's analysis protocol: For normalization, 1 million high-quality reads, each with a distinct molecular identifier, were randomly selected from each sample. Instead of being binned into consensus sequences, reads that shared molecular identifiers were thrown out. MiTCR, run with a Q25 quality threshold and the strictest error-elimination algorithm, handled CDR3 identification, clonotype clustering and error correction. A nonparametric unseen species model using Euler transformation provided a lower-bound estimate of total TCR beta diversity. TCRdb reran the public reads through fastp at Q25 and MiXCR, keeping productive beta chains. Merged by CDR3 protein, the rows form single entries marked with the most common genes and DNA. Here the V and J calls rest on TCRdb's processing, not on the authors' analysis. Counted in this sample were about 930,000 distinct CDR3 sequences; 25% to 30% of them appeared once. The ten largest clones capture about 10% of the sample.

From a lookup of the germline V gene, CDR1 and CDR2 are SGHRS and YFSETQ. V is trimmed back by 2 bases and J by 5 bases, and the junction contains 6 bases that no gene match accounts for. The CDR3 goes from the cysteine to the phenylalanine over 15 residues. The CDR3 DNA has 45 bases and is translated from base 1. The 39 donors, aged about 6 to 95 years, were systemically healthy Caucasian individuals from Russia. Ten milliliters of peripheral blood were drawn from each donor into EDTA-treated Vacutainer tubes. PBMCs were isolated by Ficoll-Paque density-gradient centrifugation, with at least 6 million obtained per sample. Trizol reagent was used to extract total RNA from the PBMCs, yielding at least 5.5 micrograms per sample. Naive CD45RAhigh/CD27high T cell percentages were measured by flow cytometry on a PBMC aliquot from every donor. General findings and caveats noted by the study authors: Compared with the aged group, the long-lived group had more naive CD4+ T cells, fewer expanded clones and increased TCR diversity, suggesting age selection. Bulk unsorted PBMC profiling prevented conclusive comparison of naive and antigen-experienced compartments. There was a strong correlation between observed TCR beta diversity and the percentage of naive T cells measured by flow cytometry. Observed TCR beta diversity per million T cells fell roughly linearly with age, and a significant reduction was already apparent by age roughly 40. Estimates of total diversity from one million sequenced T cells were regarded as lower bounds and underestimates. Donor CMV infection status was unknown, potentially confounding age-related changes in expanded clonotypes.

The same sample was also used in a study of T cells of mothers and their children. As described in the second report: The donors were nine systemically healthy Caucasian individuals, made up of three mothers and their six children. cDNA synthesis consumed the entire amount of extracted RNA, loaded at approximately 1.5 ug RNA in each 15 ul reaction. Sample barcodes and 2-4 random nucleotides were added via the M1S primer in the second PCR. Over 10 million TCR beta CDR3 reads came from each mother, compared with around 3 million reads from each child. Thymic selection similarly shapes TCR recombination output in related and unrelated pairs, with minor effect from inherited differences. Normalized repertoire overlap was always found to be slightly, but never significantly, higher in related mother-child pairs than in unrelated mother-child pairs. No persistent microchimeric T cell clones were found, with a detection sensitivity of 75 to 100 clones per million clonotypes. In the study, deep NGS was used to compare the TCR beta repertoires of mothers and children, and features distinguishing related mother-child pairs from unrelated individuals were sought. The mean age was roughly 44 +/- 4 years for the mothers and roughly 11 +/- 4 years for the children. After adapter ligation was performed with NEBNext reagents, the libraries were sequenced on an Illumina HiSeq 2000 with 100+100 nt paired-end reads. To prevent cross-contamination, the mother and child libraries were prepared a month apart and were sequenced in separate runs. For each donor, somewhere between roughly 450,000 and 2,000,000 distinct TCR beta clonotypes were identified. Naive TCR beta clonotypes were estimated from low-frequency clonotypes matched to each donor's FACS-determined naive share, without sorting.

Recombination linked TRBV5-1 to TRBJ1-1; TRBD1 aligns with 10 central bases. The sample consisted of blood. This receptor was identified in a woman between 35 and 50 years old in good health. DNA sequence: TGCGCCAGCAGCTTCGTCCCGGGACAGGGGACTGAAGCTTTCTTT. Its translation reads: CASSFVPGQGTEAFF.